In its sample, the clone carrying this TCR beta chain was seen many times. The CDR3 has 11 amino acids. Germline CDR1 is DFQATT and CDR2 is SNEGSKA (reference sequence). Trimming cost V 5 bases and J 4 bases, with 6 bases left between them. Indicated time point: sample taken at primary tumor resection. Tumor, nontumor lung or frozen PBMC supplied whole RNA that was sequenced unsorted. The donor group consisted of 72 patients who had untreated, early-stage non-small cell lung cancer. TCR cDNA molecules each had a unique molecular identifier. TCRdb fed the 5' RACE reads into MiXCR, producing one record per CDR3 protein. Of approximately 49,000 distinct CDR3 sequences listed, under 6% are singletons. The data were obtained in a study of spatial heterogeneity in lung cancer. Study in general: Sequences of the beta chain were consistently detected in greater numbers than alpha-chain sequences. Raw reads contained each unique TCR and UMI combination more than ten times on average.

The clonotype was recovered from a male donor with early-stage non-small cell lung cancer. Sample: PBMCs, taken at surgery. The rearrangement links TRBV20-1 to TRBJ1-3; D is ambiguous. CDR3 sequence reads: CSASTGNTIYF. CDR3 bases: TGCAGTGCTTCCACCGGAAACACCATATATTTT.